Presented here are 10 T cell receptor beta chains from one specimen sequenced in a study of cytomegalovirus exposure and HLA in healthy donors. 13 Jbeta primers and 60 Vbeta primers were used for the PCR. The data were produced by immunoSEQ multiplex PCR, yet TCRdb's version contains in-frame clones alone and is incomplete. The sample includes around 120,000 clones, 74% of them seen just once. The sample consisted of PBMCs. The receptors come from a man in his forties or fifties in good health and CMV-seropositive.

The chain uses TRBV27 and TRBJ2-3; 9 positions match TRBD1. The germline gives CDR1 MNHEY, CDR2 SMNVEV (reference sequence). The CDR3 extends over 16 amino acids. Unmatched junction bases numbered 7, after V lost 0 bases and J lost 6 bases. CDR3 sequence reads: CASSLSWGQGMDTQYF. The CDR3 nucleotides read TGTGCCAGCAGTTTATCGTGGGGACAGGGTATGGATACGCAGTATTTT.

This clone was counted a few times. The rearrangement uses TRBV25-1 and TRBJ2-7; weak D call: TRBD2 (5 bases). Per germline, CDR1 MGHDK and CDR2 SYGVNS. V gave up 7 bases and J gave up 6 bases, with 16 bases separating them. CDR3 length equals 13 residues. DNA of the CDR3: TGTGCCAGCACCCCGGGGAGTCCCCGCGAGCAGTACTTC. It codes for CASTPGSPREQYF.

The gene calls are TRBV5-4 and TRBJ1-2, with D possibly TRBD1 on 6 matching bases. Germline V gene data show CDR1 as SGHNT and CDR2 as YYREEE (reference sequence). The V gene lost 4 bases and the J gene lost 8 bases, with 21 bases spanning the gap. The CDR3 sequence is 15 residues long. CDR3 DNA sequence: TGTGCCAGCAGCCAATCCATGATACAGGGTTCGGGCTACACCTTC. Encoded protein: CASSQSMIQGSGYTF.

V gene TRBV5-6 combines with J gene TRBJ2-5; TRBD1 aligns across 8 bases. The J call may be wrong; the DNA end is better matched by TRBJ2-7. The CDR3 has 14 amino acids. CDR1 is SGHDT and CDR2 is YYEEEE in the germline V gene. The CDR3 here is CASSLGTGIFEQYF. CDR3 nucleotides: TGTGCCAGCAGCTTGGGGACAGGGATATTCGAGCAGTACTTC.

This clone appeared a few times. The V gene is TRBV10-3, the J gene TRBJ1-1; D might be TRBD1 (6 bases). V shed 4 bases and J shed 8 bases, with 17 bases lying between them. The CDR3 is made up of 14 amino acids. CDR1 and CDR2 (germline): ENHRY, SYGVKD. DNA for the CDR3: TGTGCCATCAGTGCCCCGACAGGTGAAGCCGAAGCTTTCTTT. This encodes CAISAPTGEAEAFF.

The chain recombines TRBV7-2 with TRBJ2-7; 15 positions agree with TRBD2. The CDR3 loop spans 19 amino acids. J was trimmed by 0 bases and V by 5 bases; bases with no gene match: 11. The germline V gene encodes CDR1 SGHTA and CDR2 FQGNSA. The CDR3 sequence: CASSPPPGLAGGTSYEQYF. In DNA, the CDR3 is TGTGCCAGCAGCCCTCCGCCGGGACTAGCGGGAGGTACCTCCTACGAGCAGTACTTC. Supplemented by reference TRBV7-2 and TRBJ2-7, the full variable domain reads GAGVSQSPSNKVTEKGKDVELRCDPISGHTALYWYRQSLGQGLEFLIYFQGNSAPDKSGLPSDRFSAERTGGSVSTLTIQRTQQEDSAVYLCASSPPPGLAGGTSYEQYFGPGTRLTVT.

The chain employs TRBV5-1 and TRBJ1-2, with D perhaps TRBD1 (6 bases). Trimming took 5 bases from V and 7 from J, leaving 24 bases between them. The V gene's germline CDR1 is SGHRS and CDR2 YFSETQ. This CDR3 is built from 16 residues. CDR3 coding DNA: TGCGCCAGCAGGGCTCAGGGGCTAGGAGGAGTATCTGGCTACACCTTC. This sequence encodes CASRAQGLGGVSGYTF.

This chain joins TRBV5-1 and TRBJ2-5, with TRBD2 as a possible D gene (6 bases). The J call is doubtful: the DNA matches TRBJ2-7 better. The germline gives CDR1 SGHRS, CDR2 YFSETQ. This CDR3 is built from 14 residues. The DNA for the CDR3 is TGCGCCAGCAGCGCTGACGGGAGCTCCTACGAGCAGTACTTC. Residues: CASSADGSSYEQYF.

V gene TRBV6-1 combines with J gene TRBJ1-5; the match to TRBD1 covers 8 bases. Germline loops: CDR1 MNHNS, CDR2 SASEGT. The V segment lost 4 bases and the J segment 1 base; nucleotides outside the gene matches: 3. The CDR3 spans 15 residues. For the CDR3, the DNA is TGTGCCAGCAGTGGGGACAGGCTGAGCAATCAGCCCCAGCATTTT. As protein: CASSGDRLSNQPQHF.

This clone turned up a few times. The V and J genes are TRBV27 and TRBJ2-2, with 7 bases fitting TRBD2. CDR1 MNHEY and CDR2 SMNVEV come from the germline V gene (reference sequence). This CDR3 region has 14 residues. The J segment lost 5 bases and the V segment lost 4 bases, leaving 4 bases of the junction unmatched. The CDR3: CASSWGGKTGELFF. CDR3 DNA sequence: TGTGCCAGCAGTTGGGGGGGAAAGACCGGGGAGCTGTTTTTT.